Below are 25 T cell receptor beta chains sequenced from a single sample in a study of blood T cell repertoires in COVID-19. The repertoire was sequenced with immunoSEQ multiplex PCR; TCRdb's copy has only in-frame clones and lacks some. The table lists roughly 340,000 clones, 85% to 90% of them singletons, with roughly 1% in the top ten. The material sequenced was PBMCs or T cells enriched from blood (not recorded which). The receptors were sampled from a man younger than 35 who had recovered from COVID-19.

The V call is TRBV5-8, the J call TRBJ2-7, with D possibly matching TRBD1 (5 bases). The CDR3 contains 15 residues. The germline V gene has CDR1 SGHTS and CDR2 YDEGEE. V lost 0 bases to trimming and J lost 3 bases, with 13 bases between them. CDR3 loop: CASSLGGNQYYEQYF. The CDR3 bases are TGTGCCAGCAGCTTGGGGGGCAACCAATACTACGAGCAGTACTTC. Complete variable domain (other parts from reference TRBV5-8 and TRBJ2-7): EAGVTQSPTHLIKTRGQQATLRCSPISGHTSVYWYQQALGLGLQFLLWYDEGEERNRGNFPPRFSGRQFPNYSSELNVNALELEDSALYLCASSLGGNQYYEQYFGPGTRLTVT.

The chain carries TRBV7-8 and TRBJ1-2; D not resolved. The V gene's germline CDR1 is SGHVS and CDR2 FQNEAQ. This CDR3 has 13 amino acids. Trimming stripped 5 bases from V and 2 bases from J, with 9 bases between. CDR3 sequence: CASSRPGNYGYTF. CDR3 DNA: TGTGCCAGCAGCCGGCCGGGGAACTATGGCTACACCTTC.

This chain joins TRBV28 and TRBJ1-1, with TRBD1 identical over 8 bases. Germline V gene lookup returns CDR1 MDHEN and CDR2 SYDVKM. V dropped 3 bases and J dropped 7; count of bases not matched to a gene: 7. There are 14 residues in the CDR3. This CDR3 is CASSLGRGPSEAFF. CDR3 nucleotides: TGTGCCAGCAGTTTGGGCAGGGGGCCGAGTGAAGCTTTCTTT.

The chain employs TRBV20-1 and TRBJ2-1, with D possibly matching TRBD2 (6 bases). The CDR3 length is 16 residues. The germline V gene has CDR1 DFQATT and CDR2 SNEGSKA (reference sequence). Between the trimmed V and J ends, which lost 3 bases and 6 bases, there was a span of 21 bases. The CDR3 sequence is CSASPLGRDGVNEQFF. CDR3 in DNA: TGCAGTGCTAGTCCCTTGGGGCGGGACGGTGTCAATGAGCAGTTCTTC.

The chain couples TRBV30 to TRBJ1-2; possibly TRBD1 for D (6 bases). Trimming stripped 2 bases from V and 5 bases from J, with 15 bases between. There are 14 residues in the CDR3. In germline, CDR1 is GTSNPN, CDR2 SVGIG (reference sequence). The CDR3 loop reads CAWSRGPGVYGYTF. The CDR3 nucleotides are TGTGCCTGGAGTCGAGGGCCAGGGGTTTATGGCTACACCTTC.

The chain uses TRBV7-9 and TRBJ1-1, with a weak D call TRBD1 (5 bases). V lost 6 bases and J lost 0, with 14 bases in between. Looked up from germline, CDR1 is SEHNR and CDR2 is FQNEAQ (reference sequence). The CDR3 totals 15 residues. The DNA of the CDR3 is TGTGCCAGCAGGCCAGCCGGGGGGATGAACACTGAAGCTTTCTTT. As protein: CASRPAGGMNTEAFF.

The CDR3 DNA reads TGCGCCAGCAGCCAAGATCCACAGGAGTATGGCTACACCTTC. It encodes CASSQDPQEYGYTF. V gene TRBV4-3 combines with J gene TRBJ1-2; D perhaps matches TRBD1 (5 bases). The V gene's germline CDR1 is LGHNA and CDR2 YSLEER. V was shortened by 0 bases and J by 5 bases, with 10 bases between the two germline ends. The CDR3 is 14 amino acids.

This chain uses TRBV5-1 with TRBJ2-7; a weak D match, TRBD2 (5 bases). V shed 0 bases and J shed 9 bases, with 19 bases lying between them. Per the germline V gene, CDR1 is SGHRS and CDR2 is YFSETQ. The CDR3 runs to 15 residues. CDR3 residues: CASSLEGEILRAQYF. In DNA, the CDR3 is TGCGCCAGCAGCTTGGAGGGAGAGATACTACGAGCGCAGTACTTC.

The V and J genes are TRBV19 and TRBJ2-7; D is undetermined. Trimming pared 9 bases from V and 4 bases from J, leaving 10 bases between. This CDR3 has 11 residues. Looked up from germline, CDR1 is LNHDA and CDR2 is SQIVND (reference sequence). CDR3 amino acids: CASPFYYEQYF. The CDR3 DNA follows: TGTGCCAGCCCTTTTTATTACGAGCAGTACTTC.

The chain links TRBV5-1 to TRBJ2-7; no reliable D call. V was trimmed by 3 bases and J by 3 bases, leaving 7 bases between them. Germline V lookup: CDR1 SGHRS, CDR2 YFSETQ. CDR3 length: 12 amino acids. The DNA for the CDR3 is TGCGCCAGCAGCTCTATGAACTACGAGCAGTACTTC. Residues: CASSSMNYEQYF.

About this clone itself: At the DNA level, this CDR3 is encoded by other sequences in the same sample as well. This chain connects TRBV5-1 to TRBJ2-7; 7 bases align to TRBD1. Germline values: CDR1 SGHRS, CDR2 YFSETQ. This CDR3 has 13 residues. V lost 4 bases, J lost 2 bases, and 3 bases stayed unmatched. This CDR3 reads CASSPGTAYEQYF. CDR3 coding DNA: TGCGCCAGCAGCCCAGGGACAGCCTACGAGCAGTACTTC. Based on the CDR3 plus reference TRBV5-1 and TRBJ2-7, the full variable domain is KAGVTQTPRYLIKTRGQQVTLSCSPISGHRSVSWYQQTPGQGLQFLFEYFSETQRNKGNFPGRFSGRQFSNSRSEMNVSTLELGDSALYLCASSPGTAYEQYFGPGTRLTVT.

V usage is TRBV7-9 and J usage is TRBJ1-6; 7 bases fit TRBD1. CDR3 size: 16 residues. CDR1 is SEHNR, CDR2 FQNEAQ, per germline (reference sequence). J was trimmed by 2 bases and V by 2 bases; bases with no gene match: 3. The CDR3: CASSLQGGAYNSPLHF. CDR3 bases: TGTGCCAGCAGCTTACAAGGGGGCGCCTATAATTCACCCCTCCACTTT.

The chain employs TRBV5-4 and TRBJ2-3, with 9 bases lining up with TRBD2. The CDR3 is made up of 15 amino acids. J gave up 2 bases and V 4 bases, and 5 bases lay outside the gene matches. Germline lookup yields CDR1 SGHNT and CDR2 YYREEE (reference sequence). The CDR3 here is CASSPSGRSTDTQYF. The CDR3, as DNA: TGTGCCAGCAGCCCGAGCGGGAGGTCCACAGATACGCAGTATTTT.

The V gene is TRBV7-9, the J gene TRBJ1-2; no definite D call. V lost 1 base to trimming and J lost 7 bases, with 16 bases between them. Germline CDR1 reads SEHNR; CDR2 reads FQNEAQ (reference sequence). The CDR3 totals 15 residues. The DNA for the CDR3 is TGTGCCAGCAGCTTAGTAGCACTCCTGCCTCTTGGCTACACCTTC. Protein sequence: CASSLVALLPLGYTF.

The chain couples TRBV28 to TRBJ2-7; D may be TRBD2 (5 bases). The CDR3 is made up of 13 amino acids. V dropped 6 bases and J dropped 1 base, with 10 bases sitting between them. CDR1 and CDR2 from the germline V gene are MDHEN and SYDVKM. The CDR3 DNA sequence: TGTGCCAGCAGCCTCCCGGGGTCCTACGAGCAGTACTTC. This codes for CASSLPGSYEQYF.

The genes are TRBV10-3 and TRBJ1-3; no firm D call. There are 15 residues in the CDR3. CDR1 is ENHRY and CDR2 is SYGVKD in the germline V gene. V gave up 7 bases and J gave up 1 base, with 14 bases separating them. In DNA form, the CDR3 reads TGTGCCATCATGTCTTTGGCAGAATCTGGAAACACCATATATTTT. Translation gives CAIMSLAESGNTIYF.

DNA for the CDR3: TGTGCCAGCAGCCAAGATTTTATAGGGGTAGGCTACACCTTC. Translated, it gives CASSQDFIGVGYTF. J is TRBJ1-2 and V is TRBV3-1 (or the pseudogene TRBV3-2); D may be TRBD1 (5 bases). CDR3 length: 14 amino acids. Trimming removed 0 bases from V and 8 bases from J, with 13 bases in between. Germline CDR1 is LGHDT and CDR2 is YNNKEL (reference sequence).

The chain couples TRBV6-2 or TRBV6-3 to TRBJ1-5, with unresolved D. CDR1 and CDR2 from the germline V gene are MNHEY and SVGEGT. The CDR3 length is 16 residues. V was pared by 2 bases and J by 2 bases, with 13 bases between. The CDR3 here is CASSYELAGGNQPQHF. The CDR3 DNA sequence: TGTGCCAGCAGTTACGAACTCGCGGGAGGCAATCAGCCCCAGCATTTT.

This clone was seen once. The gene calls are TRBV21-1 and TRBJ1-4. TRBV21-1 corresponds to a pseudogene. The CDR3 is 15 residues long. For the CDR3, the DNA is TGTGCCAGCAGCAAAGTATTACGGTCCAATGAAAAACTGTTTTTT. It translates to CASSKVLRSNEKLFF.

Written as DNA, the CDR3 is TGTGCCAGCAGCCCGGGAGGTACAAGCAATCAGCCCCAGCATTTT. Its protein product is CASSPGGTSNQPQHF. The chain combines TRBV6-5 with TRBJ1-5, with unresolved D. CDR1 and CDR2 from the germline V gene are MNHEY and SVGAGI. This CDR3 spans 15 amino acids. The V and J ends lost 6 bases and 1 base respectively, with 13 bases between them.

V is TRBV11-2 and J is TRBJ2-7; 16 bases match TRBD2. The CDR3 contains 17 residues. CDR1 is SGHAT and CDR2 is FQNNGV in the germline V gene. J gave up 2 bases and V 5 bases, and 6 bases lay outside the gene matches. CDR3 nucleotide sequence: TGTGCCAGCAGCCGTACCGGGACTAGCGGGAGGGCCTACGAGCAGTACTTC. This gives the protein CASSRTGTSGRAYEQYF.

The rearrangement uses TRBV29-1 and TRBJ2-7; D is unclear. V was clipped by 4 bases and J by 0 bases, with 7 bases between them. Per germline, CDR1 SQVTM and CDR2 ANQGSEA. The CDR3 sequence is 12 residues long. CDR3 nucleotide sequence: TGCAGCGTTGTTGCGGACTCCTACGAGCAGTACTTC. It yields the protein CSVVADSYEQYF.

The chain is built from TRBV29-1 and TRBJ2-3; 10 bases align to TRBD1. In germline, CDR1 is SQVTM, CDR2 ANQGSEA. The CDR3 spans 15 residues. J gave up 4 bases and V 6 bases, and 10 bases lay outside the gene matches. For the CDR3, the DNA is TGCAGCGTCGAAAGCCGGGACAGGGGCCCAGATACGCAGTATTTT. Protein product: CSVESRDRGPDTQYF.

The gene calls are TRBV21-1 and TRBJ1-4; no check of the table's D call, TRBD1, against the DNA was made. TRBV21-1 is a recognized pseudogene. The CDR3 is 11 residues long. The CDR3 spells CASSKEWDSLF. The DNA of the CDR3 is TGTGCCAGCAGCAAAGAATGGGACAGTCTATTT.

This clone has more than one count but fewer than ten. The V call is TRBV3-1 (or the pseudogene TRBV3-2), the J call TRBJ2-1; 10 positions match TRBD2. Looked up from germline, CDR1 is LGHDT and CDR2 is YNNKEL (reference sequence). This CDR3 is built from 16 residues. With 0 bases clipped from V and 9 bases from J, the junction kept 8 bases outside the gene matches. The CDR3 nucleotides are TGTGCCAGCAGCCAAGATCGTCTAGCGGGAGCCCGTGAGCAGTTCTTC. Its protein product is CASSQDRLAGAREQFF.